This record concerns one T cell receptor (beta chain) sequence. The data derive from a study of blood T cell repertoires in COVID-19. Profiled with immunoSEQ multiplex PCR; TCRdb holds only in-frame clones, not every one. The sample includes 380,000 or so clones, roughly 90% of them seen just once. V was pared by 4 bases and J by 5 bases, with 11 bases of the junction left unmatched. The CDR3 loop spans 17 amino acids. In germline, CDR1 is MNHEY, CDR2 SVGEGT. This sequence was found in a man aged 35-49 years with acute or convalescent COVID-19. Specimen: peripheral blood. The rearrangement uses TRBV6-2 or TRBV6-3 and TRBJ2-5; 12 bases are a match to TRBD2. This CDR3 is CASSSLAGGALRETQYF. CDR3 nucleotides: TGTGCCAGCAGTTCACTAGCGGGGGGCGCTTTGCGGGAGACCCAGTACTTC.